The present entry profiles one T cell receptor (beta chain) with its context. Its recognized antigen is unknown. No much larger clonotype is one base removed from it; base qualities were not supplied. This specimen belongs to a study of shared clonotypes between healthy human individuals (dated by TCRdb to the early 2020s). At the level of the whole study: The cohort included three men and a couple of women between 18 and 49 years of age. Per donor, three plates each were used for CD4 naive and CD4 memory, two for CD8 naive, and one for CD8 memory. To estimate repertoire size and how much clonotype sharing occurs between individuals, the study deeply sequenced the blood TCR repertoires of several healthy adults. To increase sequencing depth and limit assay-specific biases, TCR repertoire library preparation and sequencing were carried out by different laboratories using diverse techniques. Per donor, leukapheresis produced somewhere between about 0.8 and 9 billion PBMCs. Beyond this particular receptor, the publication reports: Naive subsets generally had larger estimated clonotype richness than memory subsets did. Based on pairwise subsampling, the degree of clonotype sharing among donors was expected to be affected by sequencing depth. Sharing across a few donors was observed for about 5% of naive CD4, under 4% of naive CD8, about 2.5% of memory CD4, and around 0.4% of memory CD8 clonotypes. Rarefaction of sorted-subset datasets indicated incomplete sequencing despite the large sequencing depth. Sampling was restricted to blood, and TCR repertoires in tissue are likely to differ from TCR repertoires in blood. Higher generation probabilities were observed for clonotypes shared by all four sorted-subset donors than for non-shared clonotypes. The genetic and exposure-history diversity represented was limited by the small number of donors.

Using the deep immunoSEQ assay, TCR CDR3 regions were amplified from genomic DNA by multiplex PCR. Extracted genomic DNA from each cell subset was spread evenly across all wells of several immunoSEQ 96-well plates, with each plate serving as a replicate. For sorted subsets, roughly 200 ng of genomic DNA, equivalent to around 30,000 T cell genomes, went into each replicate PCR. The purified libraries were quantified using a Qubit 3.0 fluorometer, sized with a Bioanalyzer 2100, and then quantified again using the KAPA Library Quantification kit. Every immunoSEQ 96-well plate was sequenced on a dedicated single-read 150-cycle Illumina NextSeq 550 flow cell. As for the authors' bioinformatics: Because only junctional sequences without quality scores were contained in the immunoSEQ output, filtering matching that applied to full-length reads could not be performed. To assign V/J genes and CDR3, sequences were annotated using PyIR, a Python wrapper for IgBLAST v1.9, with IMGT germline references. Reads were removed for weak V/J assignments (E-value above 1e-6), missing CDR3, stop codons, out-of-frame junctions, or ambiguous translated residues. A V3J clonotype was defined by an identical inferred V gene, J gene, and CDR3 amino acid sequence. Percentage overlap between repertoires was calculated by dividing the number of shared unique clonotypes by the size of the smaller repertoire. Richness of each repertoire was evaluated using RTK rarefaction, the Chao1 estimator, and Recon v2.1 estimates of unobserved clonotypes. OLGA was used to compute generation probabilities for all TCRbeta clonotypes that the gDNA method yielded from a few donors. Sourced from immuneACCESS, this table was stored by TCRdb with only in-frame sequences that have V and J called. A share of the clones is absent; for the studies checked, an unresolved V gene accounts for under half, and the remainder has no known explanation. V, J and clone size are taken as reported in that table, and D and trimming were inferred from the DNA itself. In all, the sample holds some 2.1 million clones, and about 95% of those were seen once. About 1.1% of the sample is taken by the ten largest.

V lost 2 bases and J lost 6 bases; the stretch between them is 15 bases long. Based on the germline V gene, the CDR1 and CDR2 sequences are WSHSY and SAAADI. From the cysteine through the phenylalanine, the CDR3 covers 15 amino acids. The only DNA kept is the CDR3, 45 bases in frame from the first base. CD8 naive samples were CD45RO-negative cells positively selected for CCR7, giving a CD45RA+CCR7+ population that excluded TemRA cells. Donors were healthy HIV-negative adults with no recently reported acute infections or vaccinations. All donors were Caucasian adults living in Nashville, Tennessee, USA. After blood collection by leukapheresis, PBMCs were isolated using Ficoll-Histopaque density gradient centrifugation and then cryopreserved in the vapor phase of liquid nitrogen. Analytical flow cytometry was used to check the purity and quantity of each magnetically sorted T cell population. Each sorted fraction had its genomic DNA isolated and then quantified by UV absorbance on a Nanodrop 2000c.

Sequencing used naive CD8+ T cells sorted from blood. In the paper's terms, the cell subset or site label means: CD45RA+CCR7+. The sequence was obtained from a man between 18 and 35 years old in good health. The V and J genes are TRBV10-2 and TRBJ2-3; the D gene assignment is ambiguous. The CDR3 loop reads CASSEQNGVGDTQYF. The nucleotide sequence is given as TGCGCCAGCAGTGAGCAAAATGGGGTCGGGGATACGCAGTATTTT.